This T cell receptor beta chain was sequenced for a study of blood T cell repertoires in COVID-19. Methods used by the authors: It was from reference gene primer amplification that nucleated cell counts were estimated. Using immunoSEQ multiplex PCR, the repertoire was profiled, and TCRdb retains in-frame clones only, with some absent. That table gives V, J and clone size, and the DNA gave D and trimming. This sample yields roughly 250,000 clones, of which 80% to 85% are seen a single time; 9.5% to 15% belongs to the top ten. Input material: peripheral blood. The origin of this receptor is a woman between 55 and 75 years old with active or convalescent COVID-19.

CDR3 in DNA: TGTGCCAGCAGACATACAGGGTCCGGGGAGCTGTTTTTT. Translating gives CASRHTGSGELFF. The rearrangement links TRBV6-6 to TRBJ2-2, with D maybe TRBD1 (6 bases). Germline CDR1 and CDR2: MNHNY and SVGAGI (reference sequence). The germline V and J ends were trimmed by 6 bases and 6 bases, with 11 bases remaining between them. The CDR3 length is 13 residues.